This paragraph reports one TCR beta chain. The sample belongs to a study of CD8 T cells in Susac syndrome. With random hexamers, reverse transcription was performed on 0.5 to 1 ug of RNA. TCR beta CDR3 was amplified by immunoSEQ multiplex PCR. This amplification extended across 54 Vbeta and 13 Jbeta segments. MiXCR, applied by TCRdb to the immunoSEQ multiplex PCR reads, yields one record per CDR3 protein. The sample includes roughly 180,000 distinct CDR3 sequences, roughly 95% of them seen just once. This CDR3 region has 13 residues. Trimming removed 6 bases from V and 4 bases from J; junction bases left unmatched: 3. Germline V gives CDR1 MDHEN, CDR2 SYDVKM.

This TCR came from a human donor in good health. The material sequenced was CD4+ T cells from PBMCs. The V gene is TRBV28, the J gene TRBJ1-1; TRBD1 matches 9 bases. The CDR3, as DNA: TGTGCCAGCAGGCGGGACAGGGTCACTGAAGCTTTCTTT. It encodes CASRRDRVTEAFF.